These 14 T cell receptor beta chains came from one sample sequenced in a study of monozygotic twins with inflammatory bowel disease. Following a re-call of the 5' RACE reads, TCRdb has one entry per CDR3 protein and lacks DNA. The clone table shows fewer than 550,000 distinct CDR3 sequences, with the ten largest holding 2% to 3%. The sequenced sample was blood. Receptor source: a human donor with ulcerative colitis or Crohn's disease, or a healthy co-twin of an affected twin (not recorded which).

This sequence joins TRBV2 and TRBJ2-2; TCRdb selects TRBD2, and the lack of DNA leaves this call unchecked. Germline CDR1 is SNHLY and CDR2 is FYNNEI. The CDR3 length is 14 residues. Here the CDR3 reads CASRTGGGTGELFF.

The rearrangement joins TRBV2 to TRBJ2-3. Germline values: CDR1 SNHLY, CDR2 FYNNEI. The length of the CDR3 is 14 residues. The CDR3 here is CASSSQTFTDTQYF.

The V and J genes are TRBV4-1 and TRBJ1-2; TCRdb lists TRBD1, though no DNA is available to test this call. CDR1 and CDR2 (germline): MGHRA, YSYEKL. The CDR3 is made up of 14 amino acids. CDR3 loop: CASSQPGQDNGYTF.

The genes are TRBV27 and TRBJ1-1; the TCRdb D gene call, TRBD1, has no DNA to confirm it. Per germline, CDR1 MNHEY and CDR2 SMNVEV (reference sequence). The CDR3 extends over 14 amino acids. CDR3 in amino acids: CASNPWGGNTEAFF.

The rearrangement links TRBV20-1 to TRBJ2-1; TCRdb designates TRBD2, a call that cannot be tested without DNA. CDR1 is DFQATT, CDR2 SNEGSKA, per germline (reference sequence). The length of the CDR3 is 13 residues. The CDR3 is CSPKREGPGEQFF.

V gene TRBV5-4 combines with J gene TRBJ2-7; the TCRdb call, TRBD1, lacks DNA for checking. This CDR3 is built from 15 residues. Germline loops: CDR1 SGHNT, CDR2 YYREEE (reference sequence). CDR3 amino acids: CASSPSDNLPYEQYF.

V usage is TRBV7-2 and J usage is TRBJ2-3; absent DNA, TCRdb's TRBD2 call cannot be checked. Germline CDR1 reads SGHTA; CDR2 reads FQGNSA. This CDR3 comprises 15 residues. The CDR3 reads CASSLRSSGADTQYF.

The V gene is TRBV6-5, the J gene TRBJ2-7. This CDR3 contains 13 residues. Germline V lookup: CDR1 MNHEY, CDR2 SVGAGI. The CDR3 sequence: CASRTGAPYEQYF.

The chain recombines TRBV27 with TRBJ2-7; TCRdb proposes TRBD1, but this gene call is untestable without DNA. The CDR3 covers 15 residues. Per germline, CDR1 MNHEY and CDR2 SMNVEV (reference sequence). The CDR3 loop is CASMRLAGGFYEQYF.

This chain connects TRBV9 to TRBJ2-1; TCRdb's D call of TRBD1 is untestable without DNA. CDR3 length: 16 amino acids. The germline V gene encodes CDR1 SGDLS and CDR2 YYNGEE. This CDR3 reads CASSGGAQGGFNEQFF. The full variable domain, with the rest looked up from reference TRBV9 and TRBJ2-1, is DSGVTQTPKHLITATGQRVTLRCSPRSGDLSVYWYQQSLDQGLQFLIQYYNGEERAKGNILERFSAQQFPDLHSELNLSSLELGDSALYFCASSGGAQGGFNEQFFGPGTRLTVL.

This sequence joins TRBV10-3 and TRBJ2-2; absent DNA, TCRdb's TRBD2 call cannot be checked. This CDR3 spans 20 amino acids. The germline V gene has CDR1 ENHRY and CDR2 SYGVKD. CDR3: CAISEVRGLAGDKDTGELFF.

The rearrangement links TRBV5-1 to TRBJ2-1; as DNA is missing, the TRBD1 call by TCRdb cannot be tested. Per the germline V gene, CDR1 is SGHRS and CDR2 is YFSETQ. The CDR3 covers 14 residues. The CDR3 here is CASYQGAGTNEQFF.

J is TRBJ1-1 and V is TRBV7-8; TCRdb outputs TRBD1, but without DNA this stays unchecked. Per the germline V gene, CDR1 is SGHVS and CDR2 is FQNEAQ. CDR3 length: 14 residues. The CDR3 loop reads CASSLSTGVTEAFF.

CDR3 in amino acids: CASSPQDGNNEQFF. The chain uses TRBV12-3 or TRBV12-4 and TRBJ2-1; the D call of TRBD2 rests on TCRdb alone, since no DNA is present to check it. The CDR3 covers 14 residues.